The rows below give T cell receptor beta chains drawn from one sample of a study of T cells in localized non-small cell lung cancer. TCRdb's copy holds only in-frame clones and misses some; the assay was immunoSEQ multiplex PCR. Of about 41,000 clones listed, more than 70% were seen once; the top ten hold more than 2%. Sample: peripheral blood, taken before any cancer treatment. The receptors originated from a female donor older than 55 with stage I squamous cell lung carcinoma. Both conserved end residues are part of each CDR3.

j_gene: TRBJ1-2; v_gene: TRBV7-9; CDR3aa: CASSQRGARHYGYTF
j_gene: TRBJ1-1; v_gene: TRBV7-9; CDR3aa: CASSLGQENTEAFF
j_gene: TRBJ2-1; v_gene: TRBV19; CDR3aa: CASSIARGLAKQFF
j_gene: TRBJ1-4; v_gene: TRBV18; CDR3aa: CASSPGRNEKLFF
j_gene: TRBJ2-4; v_gene: TRBV27; CDR3aa: CASSDILLAKNIQYF
j_gene: TRBJ2-2; v_gene: TRBV19; CDR3aa: CASRTGTGVPGELFF
j_gene: TRBJ1-2; v_gene: TRBV30; CDR3aa: CAWSVSQGLGYTF
j_gene: TRBJ2-7; v_gene: TRBV9; CDR3aa: CASTPREGTVGLAGAYEQYF
j_gene: TRBJ2-2; v_gene: TRBV30; CDR3aa: CAWRSGGGLFF
j_gene: TRBJ2-7; v_gene: TRBV7-2; CDR3aa: CASSLAGQGANEQYF
j_gene: TRBJ1-1; v_gene: TRBV18; CDR3aa: CASSIDRGPTEAFF
j_gene: TRBJ1-1; v_gene: TRBV18; CDR3aa: CASSLLDSENTEAFF
j_gene: TRBJ2-7; v_gene: TRBV29-1; CDR3aa: CSVEVGPPRGIGEQYF
j_gene: TRBJ2-7; v_gene: TRBV4-1; CDR3aa: CASSQDRTTSTYEQYF
j_gene: TRBJ2-6; v_gene: TRBV5-1; CDR3aa: CASSLEAGANVLTF
j_gene: TRBJ2-7; v_gene: TRBV4-2; CDR3aa: CASSQEPGQNTYEQYF
j_gene: TRBJ2-5; v_gene: TRBV20-1; CDR3aa: CSARRGETQYF
j_gene: TRBJ2-4; v_gene: TRBV7-2; CDR3aa: CASSLERQRVAKNIQYF
j_gene: TRBJ2-1; v_gene: TRBV18; CDR3aa: CASSPPGFTHSYNEQFF
j_gene: TRBJ2-7; v_gene: TRBV6-5; CDR3aa: CASRTPGSAYEQYF
j_gene: TRBJ2-1; v_gene: TRBV6-1; CDR3aa: CASSEARGPPSPFF
j_gene: TRBJ2-1; v_gene: TRBV19; CDR3aa: CASLPGQGLYNEQFF
j_gene: TRBJ1-5; v_gene: TRBV7-2; CDR3aa: CASTPGLVNNQPQHF
j_gene: TRBJ2-1; v_gene: TRBV14; CDR3aa: CASSGRFNNEQFF
j_gene: TRBJ1-2; v_gene: TRBV6-5; CDR3aa: CASSPYGGAGYTF
j_gene: TRBJ2-1; v_gene: TRBV28; CDR3aa: CASRLSYNEQFF
j_gene: TRBJ2-6; v_gene: TRBV4-3; CDR3aa: CASSQGGPGLAITSSGANVLTF
j_gene: TRBJ1-1; v_gene: TRBV27; CDR3aa: CASSAQGTDYNTEAFF
j_gene: TRBJ1-2; v_gene: TRBV27; CDR3aa: CASSYRVGYGYTF
j_gene: TRBJ2-3; v_gene: TRBV6-6; CDR3aa: CASRPPSTDTQYF
j_gene: TRBJ2-3; v_gene: TRBV7-9; CDR3aa: CASSNAGNTDTQYF
j_gene: TRBJ2-1; v_gene: TRBV7-9; CDR3aa: CASRNLMASGRGLYNEQFF
j_gene: TRBJ2-1; v_gene: TRBV7-6; CDR3aa: CASSLVAGGYNEQFF
j_gene: TRBJ2-7; v_gene: TRBV27; CDR3aa: CASSGLRWGNEQYF
j_gene: TRBJ2-2; v_gene: TRBV18; CDR3aa: CASRPRNSGNYNTGELFF
j_gene: TRBJ1-4; v_gene: TRBV21-1; CDR3aa: CASSKGGGEWFEKLFF
j_gene: TRBJ2-3; v_gene: TRBV9; CDR3aa: CASSVVTSTDTQYF
j_gene: TRBJ2-3; v_gene: TRBV2; CDR3aa: CASKRETSTDTQYF
j_gene: TRBJ2-1; v_gene: TRBV10-1; CDR3aa: CASSEQREPDNEQFF
j_gene: TRBJ1-2; v_gene: TRBV7-9; CDR3aa: CASSLGQDRGGYTF
j_gene: TRBJ2-2; v_gene: TRBV2; CDR3aa: CASKGGVNTGELFF
j_gene: TRBJ1-1; v_gene: TRBV6-5; CDR3aa: CASSWGQVGTEAFF
j_gene: TRBJ2-5; v_gene: TRBV5-4; CDR3aa: CASSLVGQTETQYF
j_gene: TRBJ1-1; v_gene: TRBV19; CDR3aa: CASSIGAGYGPNTEAFF